Sequencing of this T cell receptor beta chain was carried out in a study of beta chain features in type 1 diabetes. Regarding the study as a whole: Shorter templates might be favored by PCR, equally in patients and controls. The study found moderately but significantly shorter TCRB CDR3s in all four CD4+ subsets of Type 1 diabetes patients. For patients, the naive, central memory and Treg TCRB repertoires appeared more alike than for healthy donors. There were fewer insertions and more deletions at the VDJ junctions of type 1 diabetes patients.

The CDR3 is 14 residues long. J was trimmed by 4 bases and V by 3 bases; bases with no gene match: 3. Germline assignment: CDR1 SGDLS and CDR2 YYNGEE. One heparinised draw, averaging about 116 mL, was taken per donor. Comment on this clone: Its specificity is not known.

Isolated RNA was reverse transcribed in full, so expressed TCRB transcripts were sequenced. Here immunoSEQ multiplex PCR was the method, and the copy in TCRdb shows in-frame clones only, minus some. The sample has over 200,000 clones, about a tenth seen once; the top ten hold 0.017%. The sequenced material came from naive CD4+ T cells from blood. The source of this sequence is a young man with type 1 diabetes. This chain uses TRBV9 with TRBJ1-5, with 8 bases matching TRBD1. The CDR3 DNA reads TGTGCCAGCAGCGCAGGGGGCGGGAATCAGCCCCAGCATTTT. Translation gives CASSAGGGNQPQHF.